Listed here is a single T cell receptor beta chain. The antigen is unknown. Repertoires were generated with immunoSEQ multiplex PCR, while TCRdb's copy carries only in-frame clones and drops some. The sample lists around 190,000 clones; roughly 92% were seen once. This specimen comes from a study of T cell responses to AZD1222 COVID-19 vaccine. Study results and limitations: Clonal diversity may have been underestimated in mostly white British donors. After the peak T cell response, and only then, were repertoires sampled. Baseline serology detected seropositivity in only a handful of AZD1222 recipients.

This clonotype was sampled from an adult who received the AZD1222 COVID-19 vaccine. The source material was peripheral blood, sampled 28 days after the second AZD1222 dose.

CDR3 residues: CATSDSPGGYGYTF. The CDR3 coding sequence is TGTGCCACCAGTGATTCGCCAGGGGGGTATGGCTACACCTTC. The rearrangement joins TRBV24-1 to TRBJ1-2, with TRBD1 matching over 7 bases. The CDR3 runs 14 residues. J was trimmed by 5 bases and V by 2 bases; bases with no gene match: 4. Per germline, CDR1 KGHDR and CDR2 SFDVKD.